This TCR beta chain was retrieved from a study of cytomegalovirus exposure and HLA in healthy donors. This CDR3 is built from 14 residues. The ends lost 6 bases at V and 6 bases at J; junction bases unmatched: 5. The germline V gene encodes CDR1 SNHLY and CDR2 FYNNEI. Clones were sequenced by immunoSEQ multiplex PCR, and TCRdb holds only the in-frame ones, with some missing. The sample carries approximately 140,000 clones, approximately 85% recorded once. Sequencing was done on a sample of PBMCs. The V gene is TRBV2, the J gene TRBJ1-4, with 9 bases aligning to TRBD1. This receptor was identified in a woman aged 25-40 years in good health and CMV-seronegative. The CDR3 sequence: CASRGTGIYEKLFF. The CDR3 DNA sequence: TGTGCCAGCAGAGGGACAGGGATTTATGAAAAACTGTTTTTT.